This T cell receptor (beta chain) was retrieved from a study of blood T cells in healthy people across ages. The CDR3 sequence is 15 residues long. Between the trimmed V and J ends, which lost 0 bases and 1 base, there was a span of 7 bases. Looked up from germline, CDR1 is ENHRY and CDR2 is SYGVKD. PCR was performed a second time for about 7 to 11 cycles using a sample-barcoded 5' primer and a J-beta primer mix. TCRdb processed the 5' RACE reads anew with MiXCR; each CDR3 protein has one entry. The top ten hold about 42% of the sample, which has approximately 800,000 distinct CDR3 sequences, about 53% seen once.

The TCR originated in a man aged 80 or over in good health. Source material: blood. The chain recombines TRBV10-3 with TRBJ2-1, with D uncertain. CDR3 region: CAISESGLSYNEQFF. The CDR3 region has the DNA TGTGCCATCAGTGAGTCTGGTTTGTCCTACAATGAGCAGTTCTTC.